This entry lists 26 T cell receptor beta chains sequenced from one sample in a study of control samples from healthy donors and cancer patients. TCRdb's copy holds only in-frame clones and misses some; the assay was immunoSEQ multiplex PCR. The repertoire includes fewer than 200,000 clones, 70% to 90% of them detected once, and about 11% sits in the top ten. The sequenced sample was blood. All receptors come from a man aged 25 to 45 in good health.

CDR3 DNA sequence: TGTGCCAGCAGTGGGGGACAGACTAACTATGGCTACACCTTC. Translating gives CASSGGQTNYGYTF. The V gene is TRBV28, the J gene TRBJ1-2; 7 bases line up with TRBD1. Unmatched junction bases numbered 3, after V lost 5 bases and J lost 0 bases. CDR1 is MDHEN and CDR2 is SYDVKM in the germline V gene. This CDR3 region has 14 residues.

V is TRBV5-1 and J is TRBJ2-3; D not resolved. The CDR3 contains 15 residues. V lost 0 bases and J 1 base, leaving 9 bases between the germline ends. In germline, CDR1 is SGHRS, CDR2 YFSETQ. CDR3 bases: TGCGCCAGCAGCTTGGCCGCCGGGCGCACAGATACGCAGTATTTT. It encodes CASSLAAGRTDTQYF.

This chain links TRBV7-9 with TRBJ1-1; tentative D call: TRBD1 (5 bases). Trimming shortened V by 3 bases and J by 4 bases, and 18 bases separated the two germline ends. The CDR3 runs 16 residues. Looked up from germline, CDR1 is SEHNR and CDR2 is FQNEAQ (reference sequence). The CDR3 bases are TGTGCCAGCAGCTTGGTAGAGGGGAGTGAGAGCACTGAAGCTTTCTTT. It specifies CASSLVEGSESTEAFF.

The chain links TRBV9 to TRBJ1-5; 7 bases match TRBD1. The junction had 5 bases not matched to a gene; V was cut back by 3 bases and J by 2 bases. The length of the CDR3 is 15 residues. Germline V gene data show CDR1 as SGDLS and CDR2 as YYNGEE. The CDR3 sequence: CASSGTGTGNQPQHF. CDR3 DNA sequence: TGTGCCAGCAGCGGAACCGGGACAGGCAATCAGCCCCAGCATTTT.

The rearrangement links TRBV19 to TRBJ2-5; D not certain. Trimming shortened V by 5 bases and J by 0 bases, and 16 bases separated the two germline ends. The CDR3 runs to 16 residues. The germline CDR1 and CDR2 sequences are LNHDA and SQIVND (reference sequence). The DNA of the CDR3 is TGTGCCAGTAGTCCCGTCTATAGAGGCCACCAAGAGACCCAGTACTTC. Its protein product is CASSPVYRGHQETQYF.

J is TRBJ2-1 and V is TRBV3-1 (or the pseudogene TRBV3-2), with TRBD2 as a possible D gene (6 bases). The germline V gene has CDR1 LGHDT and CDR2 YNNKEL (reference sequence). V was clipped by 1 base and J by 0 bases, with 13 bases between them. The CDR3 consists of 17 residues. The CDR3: CASSQGIGGTSYNEQFF. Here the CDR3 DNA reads TGTGCCAGCAGCCAAGGGATCGGCGGGACCTCCTACAATGAGCAGTTCTTC.

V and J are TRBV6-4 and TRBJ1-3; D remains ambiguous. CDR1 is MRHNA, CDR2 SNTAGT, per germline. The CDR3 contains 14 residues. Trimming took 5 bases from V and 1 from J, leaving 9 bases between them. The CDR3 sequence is CASSPDPSGNTIYF. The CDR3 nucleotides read TGTGCCAGCAGTCCGGACCCTTCTGGAAACACCATATATTTT.

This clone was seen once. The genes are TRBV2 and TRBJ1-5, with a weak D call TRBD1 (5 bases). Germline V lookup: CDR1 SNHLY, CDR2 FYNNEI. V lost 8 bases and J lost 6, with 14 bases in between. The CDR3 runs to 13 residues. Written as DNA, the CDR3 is TGTGCCAGCGGGCCTAGGGGTGGTCAGCCCCAGCATTTT. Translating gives CASGPRGGQPQHF.

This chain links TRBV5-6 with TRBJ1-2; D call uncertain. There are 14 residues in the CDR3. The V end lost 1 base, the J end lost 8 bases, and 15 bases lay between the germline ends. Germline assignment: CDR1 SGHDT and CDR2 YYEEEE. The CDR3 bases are TGTGCCAGCAGCTTGTTAAGATTAGGGTGGGGCTACACCTTC. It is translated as CASSLLRLGWGYTF.

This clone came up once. This chain's CDR3 is CASSLLQLSYEQYF. Written as DNA, the CDR3 is TGTGCCAGCAGCTTACTACAGCTTTCCTACGAGCAGTACTTC. The rearrangement links TRBV7-8 to TRBJ2-7; D ambiguous. This CDR3 spans 14 amino acids. CDR1 and CDR2 (germline): SGHVS, FQNEAQ. V was trimmed by 2 bases and J by 1 base, leaving 9 bases between them. The full variable domain, rest sourced from reference TRBV7-8 and TRBJ2-7, is GAGVSQSPRYKVAKRGQDVALRCDPISGHVSLFWYQQALGQGPEFLTYFQNEAQLDKSGLPSDRFFAERPEGSVSTLKIQRTQQEDSAVYLCASSLLQLSYEQYFGPGTRLTVT.

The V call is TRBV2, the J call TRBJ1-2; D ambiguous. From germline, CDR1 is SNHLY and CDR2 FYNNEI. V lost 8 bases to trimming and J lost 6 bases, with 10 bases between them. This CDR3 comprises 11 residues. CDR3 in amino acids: CASRLGDGYTF. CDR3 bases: TGTGCCAGCCGCCTCGGAGATGGCTACACCTTC.

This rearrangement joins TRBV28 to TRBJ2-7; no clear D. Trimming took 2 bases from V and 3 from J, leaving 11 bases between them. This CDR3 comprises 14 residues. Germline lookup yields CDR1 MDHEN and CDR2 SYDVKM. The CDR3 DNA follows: TGTGCCAGCAGTTTAAAAGGCGGAATCTACGAGCAGTACTTC. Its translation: CASSLKGGIYEQYF.

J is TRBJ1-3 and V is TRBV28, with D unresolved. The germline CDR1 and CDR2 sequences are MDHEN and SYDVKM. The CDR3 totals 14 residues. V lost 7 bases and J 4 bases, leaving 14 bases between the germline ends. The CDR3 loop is CASKEGNGGNTIYF. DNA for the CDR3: TGTGCCAGCAAGGAGGGAAATGGGGGAAACACCATATATTTT.

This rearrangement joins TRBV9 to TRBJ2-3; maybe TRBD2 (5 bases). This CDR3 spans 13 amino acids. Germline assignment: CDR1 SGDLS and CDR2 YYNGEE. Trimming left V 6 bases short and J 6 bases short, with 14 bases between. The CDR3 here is CASTPGSSDTQYF. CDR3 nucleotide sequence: TGTGCCAGCACACCGGGGTCCAGCGATACGCAGTATTTT.

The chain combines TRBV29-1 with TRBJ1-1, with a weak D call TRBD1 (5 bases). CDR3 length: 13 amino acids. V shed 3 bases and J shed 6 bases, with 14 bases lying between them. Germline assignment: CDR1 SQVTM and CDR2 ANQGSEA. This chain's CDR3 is CSVESRWGAEAFF. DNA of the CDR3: TGCAGCGTTGAGAGCCGGTGGGGGGCTGAAGCTTTCTTT.

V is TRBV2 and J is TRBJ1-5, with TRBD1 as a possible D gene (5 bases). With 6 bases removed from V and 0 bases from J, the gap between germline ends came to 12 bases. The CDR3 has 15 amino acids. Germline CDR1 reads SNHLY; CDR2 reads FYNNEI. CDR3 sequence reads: CASRRDEISNQPQHF. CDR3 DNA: TGTGCCAGCAGAAGGGACGAAATTAGCAATCAGCCCCAGCATTTT.

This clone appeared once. The CDR3 loop is CATGGLTSYNEQFF. CDR3 bases: TGTGCCACCGGGGGGCTTACATCCTACAATGAGCAGTTCTTC. This rearrangement joins TRBV7-8 to TRBJ2-1, with D perhaps TRBD2 (7 bases). Trimming removed 10 bases at V and 1 base at J, with 14 bases between. The CDR3 has 14 residues. Germline loops: CDR1 SGHVS, CDR2 FQNEAQ.

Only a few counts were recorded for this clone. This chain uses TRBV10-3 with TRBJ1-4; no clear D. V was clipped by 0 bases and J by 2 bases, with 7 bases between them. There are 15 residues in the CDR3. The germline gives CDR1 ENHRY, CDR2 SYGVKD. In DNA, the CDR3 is TGTGCCATCAGTGAGTCGCTGGGGACTAATGAAAAACTGTTTTTT. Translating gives CAISESLGTNEKLFF.

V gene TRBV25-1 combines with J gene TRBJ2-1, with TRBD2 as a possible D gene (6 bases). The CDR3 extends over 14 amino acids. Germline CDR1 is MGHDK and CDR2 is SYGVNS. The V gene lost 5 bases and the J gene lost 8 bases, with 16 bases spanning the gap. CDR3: CASSKAGTQYEQFF. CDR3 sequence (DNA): TGTGCCAGCAGTAAGGCCGGGACTCAATATGAGCAGTTCTTC.

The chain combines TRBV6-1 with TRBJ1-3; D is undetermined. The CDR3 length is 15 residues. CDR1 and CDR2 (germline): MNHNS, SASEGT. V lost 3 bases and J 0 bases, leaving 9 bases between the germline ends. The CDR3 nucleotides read TGTGCCAGCAGTGACGGGTGGAGCTCTGGAAACACCATATATTTT. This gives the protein CASSDGWSSGNTIYF.

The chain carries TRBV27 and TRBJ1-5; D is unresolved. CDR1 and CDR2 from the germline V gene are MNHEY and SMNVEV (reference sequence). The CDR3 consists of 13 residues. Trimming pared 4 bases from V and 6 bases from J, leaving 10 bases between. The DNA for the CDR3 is TGTGCCAGCAGTTACTACGGCGGTCAGCCCCAGCATTTT. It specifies CASSYYGGQPQHF.

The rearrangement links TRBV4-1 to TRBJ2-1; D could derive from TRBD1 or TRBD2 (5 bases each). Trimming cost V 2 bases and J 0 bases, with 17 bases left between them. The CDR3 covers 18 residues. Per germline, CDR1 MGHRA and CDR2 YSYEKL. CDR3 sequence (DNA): TGCGCCAGCAGCCAAAAGACCTCGGTGAGGGGCTCCTACAATGAGCAGTTCTTC. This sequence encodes CASSQKTSVRGSYNEQFF.

As DNA, the CDR3 is TGTGCCAGCAGCGTAGGGCCGGGGGAAGGAGATACGCAGTATTTT. Translation: CASSVGPGEGDTQYF. The V call is TRBV9, the J call TRBJ2-3; D is possibly TRBD2 (6 bases). The V and J ends lost 0 bases and 5 bases respectively, with 13 bases between them. The CDR3 spans 15 residues. Germline V CDR1 and CDR2: SGDLS, YYNGEE.

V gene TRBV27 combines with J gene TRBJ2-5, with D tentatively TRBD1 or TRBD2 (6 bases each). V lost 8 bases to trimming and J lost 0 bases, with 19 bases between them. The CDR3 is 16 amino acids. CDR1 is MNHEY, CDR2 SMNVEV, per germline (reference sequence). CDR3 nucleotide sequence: TGTGCCAGCGCATTATGGGGGGCGGGCAACCAAGAGACCCAGTACTTC. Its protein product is CASALWGAGNQETQYF.

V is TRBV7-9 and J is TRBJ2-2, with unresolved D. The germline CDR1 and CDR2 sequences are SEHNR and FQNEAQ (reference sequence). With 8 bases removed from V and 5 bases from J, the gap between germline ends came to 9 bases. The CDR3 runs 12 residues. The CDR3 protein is CASGSYTGELFF. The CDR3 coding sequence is TGTGCCAGCGGTTCCTATACCGGGGAGCTGTTTTTT.

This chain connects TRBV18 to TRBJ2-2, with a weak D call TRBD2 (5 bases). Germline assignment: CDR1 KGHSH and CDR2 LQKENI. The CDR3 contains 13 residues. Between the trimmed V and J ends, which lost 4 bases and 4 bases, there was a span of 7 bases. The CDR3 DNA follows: TGTGCCAGCTCACGACGGGGCACCGGGGAGCTGTTTTTT. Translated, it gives CASSRRGTGELFF.